One T cell receptor (beta chain) is described in this entry. Its matching antigen is unknown. Here immunoSEQ multiplex PCR was the method, and the copy in TCRdb shows in-frame clones only, minus some. Among some 60,000 clones listed, over 60% were seen once. These data are taken from a study of T cell responses to AZD1222 COVID-19 vaccine. Broader study findings: The sample set comprised mostly white British donors with more females, and clonal diversity was possibly underestimated.

Germline-derived CDR1 and CDR2 are SNHLY and FYNNEI. Trimming pared 5 bases from V and 4 bases from J, leaving 6 bases between. CDR3 length equals 12 residues. The genes are TRBV2 and TRBJ2-1; D uncertain. The sequence was obtained from an adult who received the AZD1222 COVID-19 vaccine. The sample consisted of peripheral blood, taken 28 days after the second AZD1222 dose. CDR3 coding DNA: TGTGCCAGCAGTACCGGTTACAATGAGCAGTTCTTC. It specifies CASSTGYNEQFF.